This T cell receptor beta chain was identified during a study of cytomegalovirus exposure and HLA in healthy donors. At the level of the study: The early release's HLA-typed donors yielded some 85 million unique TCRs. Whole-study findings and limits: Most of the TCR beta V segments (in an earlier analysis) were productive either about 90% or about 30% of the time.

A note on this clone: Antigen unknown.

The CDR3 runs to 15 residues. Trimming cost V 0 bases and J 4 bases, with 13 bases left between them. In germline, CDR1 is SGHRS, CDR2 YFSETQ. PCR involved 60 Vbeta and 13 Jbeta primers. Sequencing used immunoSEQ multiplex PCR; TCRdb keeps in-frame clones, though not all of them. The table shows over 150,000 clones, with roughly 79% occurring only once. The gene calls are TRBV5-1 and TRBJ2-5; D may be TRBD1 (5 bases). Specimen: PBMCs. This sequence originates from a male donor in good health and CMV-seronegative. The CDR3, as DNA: TGCGCCAGCAGCTTGGGAGACAGCGTAGGAGAGACCCAGTACTTC. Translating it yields CASSLGDSVGETQYF.